Listed below are T cell receptor beta chains from one sample, sequenced in a study of breast tumors, draining lymph nodes, adjacent tissues. In TCRdb, the multiplex PCR reads were re-called with MiXCR into one record per CDR3 protein. The sample holds over 150,000 distinct CDR3 sequences, 33% seen once. What was sequenced was axillary lymph node tissue. The receptors stem from a female donor with breast cancer. Some clones in this sample may be carry-over from other donors' samples. The CDR3 runs from the conserved cysteine through the conserved F or W. D genes are given only for firm matches. For some rows the clone size is stated as once, few or many, or as a class when expanded; others skip it.

size,length,D,J,V,DNA,CDR3
-,12,-,TRBJ2-7,TRBV10-3,TGTGCCATCAGTAGCGGGCTGGGGGAGCAGTACTTC,CAISSGLGEQYF
-,18,TRBD2,TRBJ2-3,TRBV7-3,TGTGCCAGCAGCTTAACCGGGCTCAGCGGGGGGGTCACAGATACGCAGTATTTT,CASSLTGLSGGVTDTQYF
-,16,TRBD2,TRBJ2-1,TRBV19,TGTGCCAGTAGTATCCCGGGACTAGCGGGAGCCAATGAGCAGTTCTTC,CASSIPGLAGANEQFF
many,15,-,TRBJ1-2,TRBV20-1,TGCAGTGCTAGAGGTAGAACGGCTCAACACTATGGCTACACCTTC,CSARGRTAQHYGYTF
many,15,-,TRBJ2-5,TRBV24-1,TGTGCCACCAGTGATTCGGGGACGGGACTGGAGACCCAGTACTTC,CATSDSGTGLETQYF
many,16,-,TRBJ2-1,TRBV25-1,TGTGCCAGCAGTGAATATGGCGGGAATCCCTACAATGAGCAGTTCTTC,CASSEYGGNPYNEQFF
many,14,TRBD1,TRBJ1-2,TRBV12-3/TRBV12-4,TGTGCCAGCAGAAAGGGGGACAGGGCCTCGGGCTACACCTTC,CASRKGDRASGYTF
many,16,TRBD2,TRBJ2-5,TRBV12-3/TRBV12-4,TGTGCCAGCACCGGGGGGGAGGGGGGCCTTGGTGAGACCCAGTACTTC,CASTGGEGGLGETQYF
-,18,-,TRBJ2-7,TRBV6-1,TGTGCCAGCAGTCGGGACATCAGAGGTAGCCGTAGCTCCTACGAGCAGTACTTC,CASSRDIRGSRSSYEQYF
few,11,-,TRBJ1-1,TRBV25-1,TGTGCCAGCAGTGAATTCGGGGAAGCTTTCTTT,CASSEFGEAFF
many,15,TRBD1,TRBJ1-2,TRBV19,TGTGCCAGTAGTAATCCCGGGACAGGGTCTGTGGGCTACACCTTC,CASSNPGTGSVGYTF
-,14,-,TRBJ1-3,TRBV6-1,TGTGCCAGCAGAGCTTTGAACTCTGGAAACACCATATATTTT,CASRALNSGNTIYF
many,12,-,TRBJ1-4,TRBV5-4,TGTGCCAGCAGCCCGGAGGGCGAAAAACTGTTTTTT,CASSPEGEKLFF
many,15,-,TRBJ1-3,TRBV4-2,TGTGCCAGCAGCACTTCGAAGGCTGGCGGAAACACCATATATTTT,CASSTSKAGGNTIYF
-,15,-,TRBJ2-3,TRBV11-2,TGTGCCAGCAGCTTAGGTCTAGGGGGCACAGATACGCAGTATTTT,CASSLGLGGTDTQYF
-,15,-,TRBJ2-1,TRBV9,TGTGCCAGCAGTGCTTTCAAGGCAGGGAACAATGAGCAGTTCTTC,CASSAFKAGNNEQFF
once,14,TRBD1,TRBJ1-6,TRBV20-1,TGCAGTGTTAGGCAGGGGGCGTGGAATTCACCCCTCCACTTT,CSVRQGAWNSPLHF
-,16,TRBD1,TRBJ1-6,TRBV2,TGTGCCAGCAGATTTAAAATGACAGGGGATAATTCACCCCTCCACTTT,CASRFKMTGDNSPLHF
many,14,TRBD2,TRBJ2-3,TRBV7-6,TGTGCCAGCAGCTCAGGGACTAATATAGATACGCAGTATTTT,CASSSGTNIDTQYF
-,14,-,TRBJ2-2,TRBV20-1,TGCAGTGCTACCCTGAGGGGGAACACCGGGGAGCTGTTTTTT,CSATLRGNTGELFF
few,15,-,TRBJ2-7,TRBV18,TGTGCCAGCTCACCCGTGGACGGGCCCTCCTACGAGCAGTACTTC,CASSPVDGPSYEQYF
-,18,TRBD2,TRBJ2-3,TRBV7-6,TGTGCCAGCAGCTTATTCGGCGGTACTAGCGGGGGTGAGGGTACGCAGTATTTT,CASSLFGGTSGGEGTQYF
-,13,-,TRBJ1-1,TRBV15,TGTGCCACCAGGGCCGGAGGGTACACTGAAGCTTTCTTT,CATRAGGYTEAFF